This is a list of T cell receptor beta chains from one sample in a study of radiotherapy plus CTLA-4 blockade in lung cancer. Only in-frame clones appear in the TCRdb table, and some are missing; sequencing was by immunoSEQ multiplex PCR. The sample holds just under 60,000 clones, approximately 65% seen once. Source: peripheral blood, taken from a patient treated with radiotherapy plus ipilimumab. These receptors were obtained from a human donor with non-small cell lung cancer whose response to radiotherapy plus ipilimumab could not be evaluated. CDR3s include the opening cysteine and the closing phenylalanine or tryptophan. A D gene is named only where the DNA matches it firmly. Part of the rows lack a size; the others show once, few, many or a class for expanded clones.

D	V	J	size	CDR3	DNA
.	TRBV6-5	TRBJ1-1	few	CASRSGRSTEAFF	TGTGCCAGCAGATCCGGGAGAAGCACTGAAGCTTTCTTT
TRBD1	TRBV27	TRBJ1-1	.	CASSLGQSNTEAFF	TGTGCCAGCAGTTTGGGACAGTCGAACACTGAAGCTTTCTTT
.	TRBV10-3	TRBJ2-5	.	CAISQDIPETQYF	TGTGCCATCAGCCAGGACATCCCCGAGACCCAGTACTTC
TRBD1	TRBV28	TRBJ1-4	few	CASSAGTVNEKLFF	TGTGCCAGCAGTGCCGGGACAGTTAATGAAAAACTGTTTTTT
TRBD1	TRBV29-1	TRBJ1-1	.	CSVEPGQGGEAFF	TGCAGCGTTGAACCGGGACAGGGAGGGGAAGCTTTCTTT
.	TRBV27	TRBJ1-5	.	CASSLAGGGQPQHF	TGTGCCAGCAGTTTAGCGGGGGGCGGACAGCCCCAGCATTTT
TRBD1	TRBV19	TRBJ1-2	once	CASSKDRGLPNGYTF	TGTGCCAGTAGTAAAGACAGGGGGTTACCTAATGGCTACACCTTC
.	TRBV19	TRBJ2-5	.	CAGPLWRIYDGQYF	TGTGCCGGTCCCCTCTGGCGGATCTACGACGGGCAGTACTTC
TRBD1	TRBV11-2	TRBJ2-2	.	CASSKGTDFYTGELFF	TGTGCCAGCAGCAAGGGGACAGATTTTTACACCGGGGAGCTGTTTTTT
TRBD1	TRBV10-3	TRBJ1-1	.	CAISESARQGASTEAFF	TGTGCCATCAGTGAGTCAGCCCGACAGGGGGCGTCCACTGAAGCTTTCTTT
.	TRBV9	TRBJ2-3	few	CASSATSGDGDTQYF	TGTGCCAGCAGCGCCACCTCGGGGGATGGGGATACGCAGTATTTT
TRBD1	TRBV6-5	TRBJ2-1	few	CASRPTGDEQFF	TGTGCCAGCAGACCCACAGGGGATGAGCAGTTCTTC
TRBD1	TRBV5-1	TRBJ1-2	.	CASSLVVGQGHGYTF	TGCGCCAGCAGCTTGGTTGTAGGACAGGGCCATGGCTACACCTTC
.	TRBV5-1	TRBJ2-3	.	CASSLTSPGRGADTQYF	TGCGCCAGCAGCTTGACTTCCCCCGGCAGGGGGGCAGATACGCAGTATTTT
.	TRBV10-3	TRBJ2-3	once	CAASTGVIDTQYF	TGTGCCGCTTCGACGGGGGTAATAGATACGCAGTATTTT
.	TRBV4-1	TRBJ2-3	few	CASSQEVSAGRDTQYF	TGCGCCAGCAGCCAAGAGGTCTCGGCGGGGAGGGATACGCAGTATTTT
.	TRBV5-3	TRBJ2-6	medium-sized	CARSFNRTISSGANVLTF	TGTGCCAGAAGCTTCAACAGAACCATCAGCTCTGGGGCCAACGTCCTGACTTTC
.	TRBV28	TRBJ2-3	.	CASSPIYADTQYF	TGTGCCAGCAGTCCTATTTATGCAGATACGCAGTATTTT
.	TRBV2	TRBJ1-3	.	CASSEARVGIYF	TGTGCCAGCAGTGAAGCCCGGGTAGGAATATATTTT
.	TRBV6-5	TRBJ2-2	.	CASSLGGDTGELFF	TGTGCCAGCAGCCTAGGAGGGGACACCGGGGAGCTGTTTTTT
.	TRBV27	TRBJ2-7	few	CASSFGQTSYEQYF	TGTGCCAGCAGTTTTGGACAGACCTCCTACGAGCAGTACTTC
.	TRBV29-1	TRBJ2-2	.	CSVLVGAAGELFF	TGCAGCGTTCTGGTGGGGGCGGCCGGGGAGCTGTTTTTT
TRBD2	TRBV5-6	TRBJ2-1	few	CASSSLAGSLVEQFF	TGTGCCAGCAGCTCCTTAGCGGGATCCCTTGTTGAGCAGTTCTTC
TRBD2	TRBV5-6	TRBJ2-1	.	CASSFKVAGLRGNEQFF	TGTGCCAGCAGCTTCAAGGTAGCGGGTCTAAGGGGCAATGAGCAGTTCTTC
.	TRBV6-6	TRBJ1-1	.	CASSFDREAFF	TGTGCCAGCAGTTTCGACAGGGAAGCTTTCTTT
TRBD1	TRBV4-1	TRBJ2-7	.	CASSQDPGTGEYEQYF	TGCGCCAGCAGCCAAGATCCCGGGACAGGAGAGTACGAGCAGTACTTC
TRBD1	TRBV6-9	TRBJ2-5	.	CASSHPPGQQETQYF	TGTGCCAGCAGTCATCCGCCGGGACAGCAAGAGACCCAGTACTTC
.	TRBV5-6	TRBJ2-7	.	CASSSTGRYEQYF	TGTGCCAGCAGCTCAACAGGGCGGTACGAGCAGTACTTC
TRBD1	TRBV20-1	TRBJ2-7	few	CSAGQSYEQYF	TGCAGTGCGGGACAGTCCTACGAGCAGTACTTC
.	TRBV6-5	TRBJ2-1	.	CASSYSNPRLVNEQFF	TGTGCCAGCAGTTACTCCAACCCACGACTAGTCAATGAGCAGTTCTTC
TRBD2	TRBV9	TRBJ2-1	.	CASSLKTGLAGVNEQFF	TGTGCCAGCAGCCTCAAAACGGGACTAGCGGGAGTCAATGAGCAGTTCTTC
.	TRBV5-1	TRBJ1-2	few	CASSLVQGLFGGYTF	TGCGCCAGCAGCTTGGTTCAGGGACTATTTGGTGGCTACACCTTC
TRBD1	TRBV5-1	TRBJ2-7	.	CASSLGTGAYEQYF	TGCGCCAGCAGCCTCGGGACAGGGGCCTACGAGCAGTACTTC
TRBD2	TRBV7-2	TRBJ2-7	.	CASSLGRGFSGGEYYEQYF	TGTGCCAGCAGCTTAGGAAGGGGTTTTAGCGGGGGGGAATATTACGAGCAGTACTTC
.	TRBV29-1	TRBJ2-2	.	CSVTVAGELFF	TGCAGCGTTACAGTGGCCGGGGAGCTGTTTTTT
TRBD1	TRBV4-3	TRBJ2-7	.	CASSQDRAGGHYEQYF	TGCGCCAGCAGCCAAGATCGGGCAGGGGGCCACTACGAGCAGTACTTC
TRBD2	TRBV5-6	TRBJ2-7	.	CASSLGLAGVQPYEQYF	TGTGCCAGCAGCTTGGGACTAGCGGGAGTTCAGCCCTACGAGCAGTACTTC
.	TRBV6-6	TRBJ1-4	.	CASRDQGSSNEKLFF	TGTGCCAGCAGGGATCAGGGGAGCTCTAATGAAAAACTGTTTTTT
.	TRBV12-2	TRBJ1-1	few	CASRLAWDRGRKNTEAFF	TGTGCAAGTCGCTTAGCCTGGGACAGGGGGCGAAAAAACACTGAAGCTTTCTTT
TRBD2	TRBV5-4	TRBJ2-1	.	CASSLASSSGIGEQFF	TGTGCCAGCAGCTTGGCCTCTAGTAGCGGGATAGGAGAGCAGTTCTTC
.	TRBV28	TRBJ2-7	.	CASSFLRASAGYEQYF	TGTGCCAGCAGTTTTCTCCGGGCTAGCGCGGGGTACGAGCAGTACTTC
TRBD2	TRBV4-2	TRBJ2-7	.	CASSPPEGTSGGPPYEQYF	TGTGCCAGCAGCCCACCGGAGGGAACTAGCGGGGGCCCTCCCTACGAGCAGTACTTC
.	TRBV19	TRBJ1-1	once	CASSIRQLTEAFF	TGTGCCAGTAGTATAAGACAACTCACTGAAGCTTTCTTT
TRBD2	TRBV11-3	TRBJ2-1	few	CASSSRAGTSGGSVF	TGTGCCAGCAGCTCCCGAGCGGGGACTAGCGGGGGCAGTGTCTTC
TRBD1	TRBV7-9	TRBJ1-5	many	CASSRTGYSNQPQHF	TGTGCCAGCAGCAGGACAGGTTATAGCAATCAGCCCCAGCATTTT